This TCR beta chain was found in a study of blood T cell repertoires in COVID-19. Study at large: Italy, Spain and the United States were the sources of the convalescent and acute COVID-19 samples. PBMCs, B-cell-depleted T cells, or T cells were the source of the cDNA or gDNA that made up the material.

This table comes from immunoSEQ multiplex PCR, and its TCRdb copy is limited to in-frame clones, with some not included. The profile covers 80,000 or so clones, with roughly nine tenths appearing a single time and around 1.9% taken by the ten largest. The germline CDR1 and CDR2 sequences are WSHSY and SAAADI. J lost 7 bases, V lost 6 bases, and 6 bases had no gene match. The CDR3 has 14 amino acids. J is TRBJ1-5 and V is TRBV10-2, with 10 bases lining up with TRBD1. The source is a woman aged 60-75 years with acute or convalescent COVID-19. Sample: peripheral blood. CDR3 region: CASRTTGGFQPQHF. For the CDR3, the DNA is TGCGCCAGCAGGACGACAGGGGGCTTCCAGCCCCAGCATTTT.